This T cell receptor beta chain was profiled in a study of blood T cell repertoires in COVID-19. Study at large: The analysed material was cDNA or gDNA that came from T cells, B-cell-depleted T cells, or PBMCs.

V lost 4 bases to trimming and J lost 1 base, with 12 bases between them. This CDR3 region has 15 residues. CDR1 is SGHNT and CDR2 is YYREEE in the germline V gene (reference sequence). The repertoire was sequenced with immunoSEQ multiplex PCR; TCRdb's copy has only in-frame clones and lacks some. The table lists 140,000 to 150,000 clones, around 89% of them singletons. This TCR derives from a man in his 60s with active or convalescent COVID-19. The gene calls are TRBV5-4 and TRBJ2-4; perhaps TRBD1 as D (6 bases). Material: peripheral blood. The DNA of the CDR3 is TGTGCCAGCAGCCCTAAGCAGGGGGCCAAAAACATTCAGTACTTC. Residues: CASSPKQGAKNIQYF.